The 11 T cell receptor beta chains below come from one sample, sequenced in a study of human T cells and chemical hapten exposure (dated by TCRdb to about 2021). The method was RACE. Sequencer: NextSeq 500. TCRdb reran the public reads through fastp at Q25 and MiXCR, keeping productive beta chains. Rows merge per CDR3 protein into single entries with the most common DNA and genes. The sample table holds approximately 74,000 distinct CDR3 sequences, of which 32% were seen once. The ten largest clones capture roughly 10% of the sample. The time point label for this specimen denotes: patch test 1, 2 weeks after DPC sensitization. The intended sense of this specimen's treatment or condition label: therapeutic diphenylcyclopropenone sensitization with weekly scalp DPC. The sequenced sample was whole blood, obtained in connection with sensitization to the hapten diphenylcyclopropenone (DPC). All receptors derive from a man in his forties with alopecia areata. Some clones in this sample may be carry-over from other donors' samples.

This clonotype was seen more than once but under ten times. The gene calls are TRBV13 and TRBJ1-1; D gene ambiguous. CDR1 PRHDT and CDR2 FYEKMQ come from the germline V gene (reference sequence). V was clipped by 0 bases and J by 0 bases, with 5 bases between them. This CDR3 contains 14 residues. Here the CDR3 reads CASSLGTMNTEAFF. CDR3 DNA: TGTGCCAGCAGCTTAGGTACGATGAACACTGAAGCTTTCTTT.

This clonotype has just a few counts. The chain has TRBV5-1 and TRBJ2-3; 7 bases line up with TRBD2. This CDR3 comprises 15 residues. V gave up 4 bases and J gave up 0 bases; unmatched junction bases: 5. CDR1 and CDR2 (germline): SGHRS, YFSETQ. The CDR3 DNA reads as TGCGCCAGCAGCCAAAGCGGGACTAGCACAGATACGCAGTATTTT. Encoded protein: CASSQSGTSTDTQYF.

This sequence joins TRBV27 and TRBJ2-5, with 10 bases aligning to TRBD1. The CDR3 has 15 residues. Unmatched junction bases numbered 7, after V lost 2 bases and J lost 7 bases. Germline CDR1 reads MNHEY; CDR2 reads SMNVEV (reference sequence). The CDR3 sequence is CASSLAGQGFGTQYF. The CDR3 DNA reads TGTGCCAGCAGTTTAGCGGGACAGGGGTTCGGGACCCAGTACTTC.

The J gene is TRBJ1-5, the V gene TRBV18; D is perhaps TRBD1 (5 bases). V was cut by 3 bases and J by 1 base, with 10 bases left in between. The CDR3 length is 15 residues. CDR1 and CDR2 from the germline V gene are KGHSH and LQKENI. DNA for the CDR3: TGTGCCAGCTCACCTGGGGCCGGGAGCAATCAGCCCCAGCATTTT. Encoded protein: CASSPGAGSNQPQHF. The complete variable domain, with remaining parts taken from reference TRBV18 and TRBJ1-5, reads NAGVMQNPRHLVRRRGQEARLRCSPMKGHSHVYWYRQLPEEGLKFMVYLQKENIIDESGMPKERFSAEFPKEGPSILRIQQVVRGDSAAYFCASSPGAGSNQPQHFGDGTRLSIL.

This clonotype was picked up a small number of times. The rearrangement joins TRBV28 to TRBJ2-7, with D perhaps assigned TRBD1 or TRBD2 (5 bases each). CDR1 and CDR2 (germline): MDHEN, SYDVKM. The CDR3 runs to 14 residues. The V and J ends lost 4 bases and 4 bases respectively, with 14 bases between them. The CDR3 loop reads CASSSPGPPYEQYF. The DNA of the CDR3 is TGTGCCAGCAGTTCCCCGGGGCCACCTTACGAGCAGTACTTC.

V and J are TRBV6-5 and TRBJ2-1; tentatively, D is TRBD2 (6 bases). The CDR3 is 15 amino acids. From germline, CDR1 is MNHEY and CDR2 SVGAGI. Trimming removed 0 bases at V and 9 bases at J, with 15 bases between. In nucleotides, the CDR3 is TGTGCCAGCAGTTACTCGCGCGGGACTCCGGGTGAGCAGTTCTTC. It encodes CASSYSRGTPGEQFF.

This clonotype was counted only a few times. The chain uses TRBV7-6 and TRBJ2-5; the D gene could be TRBD1 or TRBD2 (6 bases each). The CDR3 is made up of 14 amino acids. The V gene lost 4 bases and the J gene lost 7 bases, with 16 bases spanning the gap. Germline V gene lookup returns CDR1 SGHVS and CDR2 FNYEAQ. The CDR3 DNA is TGTGCCAGCAGCTCCGGGGGCGGGCAGGCGACCCAGTACTTC. The encoded protein is CASSSGGGQATQYF.

The sample holds a few counts of this clonotype. The chain joins TRBV29-1 to TRBJ1-1, with TRBD1 as a possible D gene (6 bases). Looked up from germline, CDR1 is SQVTM and CDR2 is ANQGSEA. Trimming stripped 5 bases from V and 0 bases from J, with 13 bases between. CDR3 length: 14 residues. In DNA, the CDR3 is TGCAGCGTTAACAGGGAAGGGTTGAACACTGAAGCTTTCTTT. It translates to CSVNREGLNTEAFF.

The chain has TRBV6-5 and TRBJ2-3; 9 bases map to TRBD1. V dropped 0 bases and J dropped 0; count of bases not matched to a gene: 10. The CDR3 is 19 residues long. From germline, CDR1 is MNHEY and CDR2 SVGAGI. CDR3 in amino acids: CASSYSWSRTGVSTDTQYF. CDR3 nucleotide sequence: TGTGCCAGCAGTTACTCCTGGTCTAGGACAGGGGTCAGCACAGATACGCAGTATTTT.

This clonotype was counted only a few times. This chain connects TRBV4-1 to TRBJ2-7; D is perhaps TRBD1 (5 bases). Per the germline V gene, CDR1 is MGHRA and CDR2 is YSYEKL. This CDR3 region has 15 residues. The germline V and J ends were trimmed by 0 bases and 0 bases, with 9 bases remaining between them. Here the CDR3 reads CASSQERQNSYEQYF. In DNA, the CDR3 is TGCGCCAGCAGCCAAGAAAGACAGAACTCCTACGAGCAGTACTTC.

The chain is built from TRBV19 and TRBJ1-1, with no clear D. The V gene lost 1 base and the J gene lost 2 bases, with 11 bases spanning the gap. The germline V gene encodes CDR1 LNHDA and CDR2 SQIVND (reference sequence). The CDR3 has 15 residues. The CDR3 DNA follows: TGTGCCAGTAGTATAGCCGGCAGGTTCAACACTGAAGCTTTCTTT. Translated, it gives CASSIAGRFNTEAFF.